These 21 T cell receptor beta chains share one sample of origin, sequenced in a study of T cell responses to AZD1222 COVID-19 vaccine. The table came from immunoSEQ multiplex PCR; TCRdb's copy has only in-frame clones and leaves some out. The repertoire includes approximately 100,000 clones, approximately 91% of them detected once, and over 10% sits in the top ten. Sample: peripheral blood, taken on day 0 of MenACWY control vaccination. The source is an adult in good health.

The chain is built from TRBV28 and TRBJ2-3; 8 nucleotides match TRBD1. After removal of 9 bases from V and 2 bases from J, the junction contained 10 bases not matched to a gene. CDR1 MDHEN and CDR2 SYDVKM come from the germline V gene. This CDR3 is 15 amino acids long. CDR3 nucleotides: TGTGCCAGTCATACACGGGACAGGAACACAGATACGCAGTATTTT. It translates to CASHTRDRNTDTQYF.

The chain uses TRBV19 and TRBJ1-1, with D unclear. V dropped 3 bases and J dropped 14 bases, with 25 bases sitting between them. Germline CDR1 LNHDA, CDR2 SQIVND (reference sequence). The CDR3 covers 15 residues. The CDR3 region is CASSIGPNAADLWFF. CDR3 DNA sequence: TGTGCCAGTAGTATTGGCCCCAATGCGGCAGACTTGTGGTTCTTT.

V and J are TRBV28 and TRBJ1-5; possibly TRBD1 for D (5 bases). Deletions cut 5 bases from V and 6 bases from J, with 17 bases between. The CDR3 is 15 amino acids. Germline lookup yields CDR1 MDHEN and CDR2 SYDVKM. Here the CDR3 DNA reads TGTGCCAGCAGTCTCGGACAAACTGGGGGTCAGCCCCAGCATTTT. Encoded protein: CASSLGQTGGQPQHF.

This clone was picked up a small number of times. This chain links TRBV5-1 with TRBJ2-1, with D possibly TRBD1 on 6 matching bases. The CDR3 totals 15 residues. Trimming removed 3 bases at V and 5 bases at J, with 15 bases between. The germline CDR1 and CDR2 sequences are SGHRS and YFSETQ. The CDR3 nucleotides read TGCGCCAGCAGCTCGGAAGGACAGTTCAACAATGAGCAGTTCTTC. Its protein is CASSSEGQFNNEQFF. Complete variable domain (other parts from reference TRBV5-1 and TRBJ2-1): KAGVTQTPRYLIKTRGQQVTLSCSPISGHRSVSWYQQTPGQGLQFLFEYFSETQRNKGNFPGRFSGRQFSNSRSEMNVSTLELGDSALYLCASSSEGQFNNEQFFGPGTRLTVL.

A few counts support this clone. The CDR3 is CSARENTEAFF. DNA for the CDR3: TGCAGTGCTAGAGAGAACACTGAAGCTTTCTTT. This rearrangement joins TRBV20-1 to TRBJ1-1; D remains unclear. The CDR3 length is 11 residues. Trimming took 0 bases from V and 1 from J, leaving 0 bases between them. Germline CDR1 DFQATT, CDR2 SNEGSKA (reference sequence).

CDR3: CASSLYRGNSPLHF. The CDR3 DNA reads TGTGCCAGCAGTTTGTACAGGGGTAATTCACCCCTCCACTTT. The chain uses TRBV28 and TRBJ1-6; 7 positions match TRBD1. Germline V gene sequence: CDR1 MDHEN, CDR2 SYDVKM. The CDR3 consists of 14 residues. J lost 6 bases, V lost 3 bases, and 2 bases had no gene match.

The chain carries TRBV30 and TRBJ1-2; 8 nucleotides agree with TRBD1. Germline CDR1 is GTSNPN and CDR2 is SVGIG (reference sequence). The CDR3 has 13 amino acids. Trimming at V came to 7 bases and at J to 4 bases, leaving 8 bases not matched to a gene. DNA for the CDR3: TGTGCCTTGACAGGGGCGAACCCCTATGGCTACACCTTC. This sequence encodes CALTGANPYGYTF. The whole variable domain, remainder taken from reference TRBV30 and TRBJ1-2, is SQTIHQWPATLVQPVGSPLSLECTVEGTSNPNLYWYRQAAGRGLQLLFYSVGIGQISSEVPQNLSASRPQDRQFILSSKKLLLSDSGFYLCALTGANPYGYTFGSGTRLTVV.

The rearrangement uses TRBV27 and TRBJ2-7; D gene ambiguous. Germline CDR1 reads MNHEY; CDR2 reads SMNVEV (reference sequence). Trimming took 3 bases from V and 4 from J, leaving 10 bases between them. The CDR3 sequence is 13 residues long. The CDR3 region has the DNA TGTGCCAGCAGTTTTGGCCAGCAATACGAGCAGTACTTC. Protein product: CASSFGQQYEQYF.

The chain has TRBV5-1 and TRBJ2-3, with 8 nucleotides matching TRBD1. The CDR3 is 16 residues long. CDR1 and CDR2 (germline): SGHRS, YFSETQ. V was clipped by 3 bases and J by 1 base; unmatched bases: 7. The CDR3: CASSSGTGGGTDTQYF. CDR3 bases: TGCGCCAGCAGCTCAGGGACAGGCGGGGGCACAGATACGCAGTATTTT.

This clone was observed a single time. The rearrangement links TRBV28 to TRBJ2-1; weak D call: TRBD2 (5 bases). The length of the CDR3 is 13 residues. Looked up from germline, CDR1 is MDHEN and CDR2 is SYDVKM. V was cut by 6 bases and J by 0 bases, with 6 bases left in between. CDR3 bases: TGTGCCAGCAGGGGGAGCTCCTACAATGAGCAGTTCTTC. Amino acid sequence: CASRGSSYNEQFF.

The chain is built from TRBV28 and TRBJ2-7; 10 bases fit TRBD1. The CDR3 has 14 residues. Looked up from germline, CDR1 is MDHEN and CDR2 is SYDVKM. Trimming cost V 2 bases and J 5 bases; bases outside gene matches: 3. The CDR3 here is CASSLVGTGDEQYF. The CDR3 bases are TGTGCCAGCAGTTTAGTTGGGACAGGGGACGAGCAGTACTTC.

The chain is built from TRBV6-5 and TRBJ2-5; TRBD1 or TRBD2 may be the D gene (6 bases each). The CDR3 is 15 residues long. CDR1 and CDR2 (germline): MNHEY, SVGAGI. V lost 6 bases, J lost 4 bases, and 18 bases lay in between. Written as DNA, the CDR3 is TGTGCCAGCAGCGTACTGGACGGAGGGGGAGAGACCCAGTACTTC. Its translation: CASSVLDGGGETQYF.

This clone was counted a single time. Distinct nucleotide sequences in the sample also encode this CDR3. This chain joins TRBV28 and TRBJ1-4; no clear D. Germline V gene sequence: CDR1 MDHEN, CDR2 SYDVKM. Trimming pared 5 bases from V and 8 bases from J, leaving 12 bases between. The CDR3 contains 13 residues. The CDR3 spells CASSGGGNEKLFF. In nucleotides, the CDR3 is TGTGCCAGCAGTGGTGGTGGCAACGAAAAACTGTTTTTT.

This chain joins TRBV4-1 and TRBJ1-5; D might be TRBD1 (6 bases). Trimming removed 1 base at V and 0 bases at J, with 16 bases between. CDR1 MGHRA and CDR2 YSYEKL come from the germline V gene. This CDR3 spans 18 amino acids. In DNA, the CDR3 is TGCGCCAGCAGCCAAGGGGAGACAGGACTGTATAGCAATCAGCCCCAGCATTTT. This gives the protein CASSQGETGLYSNQPQHF.

J is TRBJ1-2 and V is TRBV30, with unresolved D. The CDR3 has 13 amino acids. The ends were cut back, 6 bases at V and 4 bases at J, with 15 bases in the middle. The germline V gene has CDR1 GTSNPN and CDR2 SVGIG (reference sequence). The CDR3 region is CACEWAQTYGYTF. The CDR3 DNA follows: TGTGCCTGCGAGTGGGCACAGACCTATGGCTACACCTTC.

V is TRBV10-3 and J is TRBJ2-4, with D perhaps matching TRBD1 (6 bases). This CDR3 comprises 16 residues. Trimming took off 10 bases at V and 0 bases at J, with 19 bases between the two ends. Germline-derived CDR1 and CDR2 are ENHRY and SYGVKD. CDR3 coding DNA: TGTGCCACCAGACAGGAGGTGATCCTAGCCAAAAACATTCAGTACTTC. It translates to CATRQEVILAKNIQYF.

The chain joins TRBV11-2 to TRBJ1-2, with D hard to call. V was pared by 5 bases and J by 2 bases, with 15 bases between. CDR1 is SGHAT and CDR2 is FQNNGV in the germline V gene. The CDR3 is 15 amino acids. The CDR3 coding sequence is TGTGCCAGCAGCCCTGGTCTGACCGAGAACTATGGCTACACCTTC. Its translation is CASSPGLTENYGYTF.

This clone was seen a single time. The chain joins TRBV2 to TRBJ1-6; D perhaps matches TRBD1 (5 bases). Germline CDR1 and CDR2: SNHLY and FYNNEI. There are 15 residues in the CDR3. Trimming left V 3 bases short and J 7 bases short, with 13 bases between. The CDR3 sequence: CASSDPRGRNSPLHF. The CDR3 nucleotides are TGTGCCAGCAGTGACCCGAGGGGTAGGAATTCACCCCTCCACTTT.

The CDR3 DNA reads TGTGCCAGCAGTCCGCCGGGGGGGGACTATGGCTACACCTTC. It yields the protein CASSPPGGDYGYTF. The chain employs TRBV28 and TRBJ1-2; possibly TRBD1 for D (5 bases). This CDR3 comprises 14 residues. Per the germline V gene, CDR1 is MDHEN and CDR2 is SYDVKM. The germline V and J ends were trimmed by 5 bases and 3 bases, with 13 bases remaining between them.

This clone has only one observation. The rearrangement links TRBV5-1 to TRBJ2-7, with TRBD1 identical over 8 bases. In germline, CDR1 is SGHRS, CDR2 YFSETQ. Trimming at V came to 0 bases and at J to 2 bases, leaving 4 bases not matched to a gene. This CDR3 has 15 amino acids. CDR3 loop: CASSLGDRLTYEQYF. The CDR3 DNA reads TGCGCCAGCAGCTTGGGGGACAGGCTAACCTACGAGCAGTACTTC.

This sequence joins TRBV9 and TRBJ1-3; 7 positions match TRBD1. This CDR3 region has 14 residues. Germline CDR1 and CDR2: SGDLS and YYNGEE. The ends lost 0 bases at V and 4 bases at J; junction bases unmatched: 1. For the CDR3, the DNA is TGTGCCAGCAGCGTAGAGGGACAGGGAAACACCATATATTTT. Its translation: CASSVEGQGNTIYF.